This T cell receptor beta chain was obtained from a study of shared clonotypes between healthy human individuals. Study information: Donor ages ranged 18 to 49 years: two women, a few men. Study conclusions and caveats: Compared with clonotypes that all four donors shared, non-shared clonotypes had lower generation probabilities. Compared with memory subsets, naive subsets generally had larger estimated richness.

As for this clone: Its target is not known.

The CDR3 is 15 residues long. Trimming took off 1 base at V and 6 bases at J, with 16 bases between the two ends. Germline lookup yields CDR1 SGHNT and CDR2 YYREEE (reference sequence). For every subset, genomic DNA was evenly distributed across several immunoSEQ plates. TCRdb keeps only in-frame clones here, not all; method: immunoSEQ multiplex PCR. The profile shows hundreds of thousands of clones, under 95% of them singletons. Positively selected for CCR7, the CD45RO-negative cells used as naive CD8 cells excluded terminally differentiated effector memory CD45RA+ cells. This clonotype was sampled from a man aged 25-40 years in good health. The sample taken for sequencing was naive CD8+ T cells sorted from blood. The rearrangement links TRBV5-4 to TRBJ1-2; possibly TRBD1 for D (5 bases). The CDR3 region has the DNA TGTGCCAGCAGCTTGATGACCGGGACTTCGGATGGCTACACCTTC. Translated: CASSLMTGTSDGYTF.